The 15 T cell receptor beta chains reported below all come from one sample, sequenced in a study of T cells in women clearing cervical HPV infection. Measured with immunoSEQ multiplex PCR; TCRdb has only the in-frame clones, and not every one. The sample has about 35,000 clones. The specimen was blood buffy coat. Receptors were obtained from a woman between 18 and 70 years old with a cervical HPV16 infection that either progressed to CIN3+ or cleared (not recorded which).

CDR3: CASSPGTSGDETQYF. The covered CDR3 bases are TGTGCCAGCTCACCTGGGACTAGCGGGGATGAGACG. The genes are TRBV18 and TRBJ2-3, with 13 bases lining up with TRBD2. The sequence runs out 3 residues before the end of the CDR3; the remainder is reconstructed from the germline J gene. Germline V gene lookup returns CDR1 KGHSH and CDR2 LQKENI. The CDR3 runs 15 residues.

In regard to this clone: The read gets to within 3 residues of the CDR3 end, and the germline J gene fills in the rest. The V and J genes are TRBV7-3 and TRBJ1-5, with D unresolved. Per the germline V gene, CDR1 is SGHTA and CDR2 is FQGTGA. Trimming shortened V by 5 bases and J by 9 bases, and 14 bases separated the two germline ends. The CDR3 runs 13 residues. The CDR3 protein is CASSRDKAWPQHF. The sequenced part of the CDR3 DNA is TGTGCCAGCAGCCGTGACAAGGCCTGGCCC.

The covered CDR3 bases are TGCAGCGTTGAAACGGGACAGGGAAAAGAAAAA. As protein: CSVETGQGKEK. In full, the CDR3 is CSVETGQGKEKLFF. The chain joins TRBV29-1 to TRBJ1-4, with TRBD1 matching 9 bases. The read ends 3 residues early relative to the CDR3; the germline J gene fills the gap. The CDR3 contains 14 residues. Germline CDR1 reads SQVTM; CDR2 reads ANQGSEA. Trimming at V came to 2 bases and at J to 8 bases, leaving 6 bases not matched to a gene.

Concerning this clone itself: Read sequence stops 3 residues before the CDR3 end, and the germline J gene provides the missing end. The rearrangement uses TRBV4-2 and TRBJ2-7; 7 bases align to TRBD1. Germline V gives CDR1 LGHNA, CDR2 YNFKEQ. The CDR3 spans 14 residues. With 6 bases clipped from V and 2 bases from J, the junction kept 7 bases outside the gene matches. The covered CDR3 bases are TGTGCCAGCAGGCCGGACAGGACCGCCTACGAG. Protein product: CASRPDRTAYE. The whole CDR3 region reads CASRPDRTAYEQYF.

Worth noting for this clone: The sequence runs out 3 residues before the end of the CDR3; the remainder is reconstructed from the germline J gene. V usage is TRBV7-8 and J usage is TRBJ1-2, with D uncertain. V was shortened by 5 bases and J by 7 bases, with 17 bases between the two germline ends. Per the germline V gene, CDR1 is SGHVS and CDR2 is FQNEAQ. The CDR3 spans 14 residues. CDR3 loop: CASSPNPVSGGYTF. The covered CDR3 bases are TGTGCCAGCAGCCCTAACCCGGTGTCTGGTGGC.

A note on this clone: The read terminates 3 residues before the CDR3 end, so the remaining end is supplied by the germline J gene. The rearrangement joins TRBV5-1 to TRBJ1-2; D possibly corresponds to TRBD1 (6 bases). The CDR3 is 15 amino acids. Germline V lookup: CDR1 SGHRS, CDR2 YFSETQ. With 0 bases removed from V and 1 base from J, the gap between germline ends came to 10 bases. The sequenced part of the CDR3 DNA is TGCGCCAGCAGCTTGGCCGGGACATATAACTATGGC. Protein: CASSLAGTYNYG. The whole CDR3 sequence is CASSLAGTYNYGYTF. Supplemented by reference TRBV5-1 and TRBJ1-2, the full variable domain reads KAGVTQTPRYLIKTRGQQVTLSCSPISGHRSVSWYQQTPGQGLQFLFEYFSETQRNKGNFPGRFSGRQFSNSRSEMNVSTLELGDSALYLCASSLAGTYNYGYTFGSGTRLTVV.

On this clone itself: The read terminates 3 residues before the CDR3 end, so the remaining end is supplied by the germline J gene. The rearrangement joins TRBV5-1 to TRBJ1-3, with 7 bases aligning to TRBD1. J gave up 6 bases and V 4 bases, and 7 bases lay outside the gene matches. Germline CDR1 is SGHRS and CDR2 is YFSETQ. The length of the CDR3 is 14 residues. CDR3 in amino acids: CASSPGTVENTIYF. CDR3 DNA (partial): TGCGCCAGCAGCCCCGGGACAGTAGAAAACACC.

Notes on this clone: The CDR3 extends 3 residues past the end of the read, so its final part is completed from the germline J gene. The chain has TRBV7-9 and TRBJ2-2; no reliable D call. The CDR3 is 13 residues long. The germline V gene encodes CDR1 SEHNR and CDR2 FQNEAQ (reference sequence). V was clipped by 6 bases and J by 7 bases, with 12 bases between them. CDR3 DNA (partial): TGTGCCAGCAGTCACATACGAGACGGGGAG. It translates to CASSHIRDGE. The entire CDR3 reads CASSHIRDGELFF.

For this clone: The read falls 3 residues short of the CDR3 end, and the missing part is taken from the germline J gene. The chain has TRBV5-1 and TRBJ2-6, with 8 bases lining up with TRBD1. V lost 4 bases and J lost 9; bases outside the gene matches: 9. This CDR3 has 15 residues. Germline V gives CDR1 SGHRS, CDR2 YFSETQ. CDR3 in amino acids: CASSPRTGSGNVLTF. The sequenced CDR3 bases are TGCGCCAGCAGCCCCCGGACAGGGTCGGGCAACGTC.

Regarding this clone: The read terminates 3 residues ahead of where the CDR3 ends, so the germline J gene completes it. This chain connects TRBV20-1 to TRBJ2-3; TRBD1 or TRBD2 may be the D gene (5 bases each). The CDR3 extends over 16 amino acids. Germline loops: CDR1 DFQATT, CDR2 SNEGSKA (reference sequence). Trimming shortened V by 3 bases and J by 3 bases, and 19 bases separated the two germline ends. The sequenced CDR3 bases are TGCAGTGCTAGCCGAGGGGATCGGATTAGAACAGATACG. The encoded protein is CSASRGDRIRTDT. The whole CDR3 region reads CSASRGDRIRTDTQYF.

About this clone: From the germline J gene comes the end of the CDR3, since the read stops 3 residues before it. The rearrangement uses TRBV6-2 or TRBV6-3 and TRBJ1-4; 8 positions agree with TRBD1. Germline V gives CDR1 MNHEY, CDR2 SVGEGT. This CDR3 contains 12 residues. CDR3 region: CATGTGNSPLFF. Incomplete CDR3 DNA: TGTGCCACCGGGACAGGAAATTCACCA.

The CDR3 reads CASSPAGNYGYTF. The covered CDR3 bases are TGTGCCAGCTCACCGGCGGGGAACTATGGC. The chain uses TRBV18 and TRBJ1-2; D gene ambiguous. The CDR3 extends 3 residues past the end of the read, so its final part is completed from the germline J gene. Trimming cost V 3 bases and J 2 bases, with 7 bases left between them. This CDR3 comprises 13 residues. The germline CDR1 and CDR2 sequences are KGHSH and LQKENI.

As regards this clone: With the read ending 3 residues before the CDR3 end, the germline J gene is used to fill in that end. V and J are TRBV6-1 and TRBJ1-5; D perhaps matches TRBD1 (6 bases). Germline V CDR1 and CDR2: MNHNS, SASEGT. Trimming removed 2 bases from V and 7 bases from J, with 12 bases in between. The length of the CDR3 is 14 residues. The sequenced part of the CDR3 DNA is TGTGCCAGCAGTGAAAAGGGGGTGAAACAGCCC. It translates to CASSEKGVKQP. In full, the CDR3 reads CASSEKGVKQPQHF.

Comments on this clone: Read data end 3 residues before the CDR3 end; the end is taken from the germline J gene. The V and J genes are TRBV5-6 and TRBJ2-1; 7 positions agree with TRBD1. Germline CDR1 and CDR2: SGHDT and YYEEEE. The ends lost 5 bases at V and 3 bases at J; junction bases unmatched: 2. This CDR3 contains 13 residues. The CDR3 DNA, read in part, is TGTGCCAGCAGGACAGGGCGCTACAATGAG. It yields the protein CASRTGRYNE. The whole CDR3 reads CASRTGRYNEQFF.

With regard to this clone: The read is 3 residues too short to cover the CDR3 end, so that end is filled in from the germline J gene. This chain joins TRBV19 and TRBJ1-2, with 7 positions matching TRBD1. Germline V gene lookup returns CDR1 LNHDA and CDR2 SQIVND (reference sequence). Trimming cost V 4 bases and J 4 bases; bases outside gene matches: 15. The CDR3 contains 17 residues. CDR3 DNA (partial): TGTGCCAGTAGTACTTCATCCCGGACAGGAGATACCTATGGC. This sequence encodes CASSTSSRTGDTYG. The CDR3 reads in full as CASSTSSRTGDTYGYTF.